The T cell receptor beta chain under discussion was sequenced for a study of CD8 T cells in Susac syndrome. Looked up from germline, CDR1 is SGHTA and CDR2 is FQGTGA. The length of the CDR3 is 13 residues. Notes on this clonotype: Relative to the germline gene, one junction end is altered; a read error may explain this.

The RNA, about 0.45 to 1 ug, was put through reverse transcription using random hexamers. immunoSEQ multiplex PCR amplified TCR beta CDR3 across 54 Vbeta, 13 Jbeta. TCRdb passed the immunoSEQ multiplex PCR reads through MiXCR, listing each CDR3 protein once. In the table there are 150,000 to 180,000 distinct CDR3 sequences, just under 95% of which are singletons. The clonotype comes from a human donor with multiple sclerosis. Source material: CD8+ T cells from PBMCs. The gene calls are TRBV7-3 and TRBJ1-5; no firm D call. The CDR3 DNA is TGTGCCAGCGGCTTAAACCCGGGGCAGCCCCAGCATTTT. It yields the protein CASGLNPGQPQHF. Full variable domain (outside the CDR3, taken from reference TRBV7-3 and TRBJ1-5): GAGVSQTPSNKVTEKGKYVELRCDPISGHTALYWYRQSLGQGPEFLIYFQGTGAADDSGLPNDRFFAVRPEGSVSTLKIQRTERGDSAVYLCASGLNPGQPQHFGDGTRLSIL.